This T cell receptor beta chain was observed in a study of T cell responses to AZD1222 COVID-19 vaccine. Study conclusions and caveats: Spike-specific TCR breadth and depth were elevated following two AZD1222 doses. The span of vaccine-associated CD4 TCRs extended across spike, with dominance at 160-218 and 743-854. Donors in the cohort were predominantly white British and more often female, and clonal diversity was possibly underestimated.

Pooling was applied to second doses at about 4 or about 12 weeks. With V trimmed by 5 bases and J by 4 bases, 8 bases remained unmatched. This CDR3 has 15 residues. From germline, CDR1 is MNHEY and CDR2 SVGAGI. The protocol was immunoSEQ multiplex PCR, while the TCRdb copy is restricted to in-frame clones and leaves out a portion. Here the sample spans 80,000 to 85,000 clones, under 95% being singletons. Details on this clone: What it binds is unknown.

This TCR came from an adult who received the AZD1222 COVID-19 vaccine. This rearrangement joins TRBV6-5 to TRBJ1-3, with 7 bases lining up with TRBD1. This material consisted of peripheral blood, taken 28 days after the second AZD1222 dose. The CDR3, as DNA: TGTGCCAGCAGTCGCCGGACAGGAGAAGGAAACACCATATATTTT. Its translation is CASSRRTGEGNTIYF.